The clone carrying this T cell receptor beta chain occurred once. Its cognate antigen is unknown. The data stem from a study of cytomegalovirus exposure and HLA in healthy donors. Across the study: Some 85 million unique TCRs, all from HLA-typed donors, were included in an early release of the data. Study-wide findings and caveats: TCR beta sequences reportedly predicted most subjects' HLA-A and HLA-B alleles accurately.

Whereas donors were nominally healthy upon sampling, unrecorded immune exposures were probable. The primer mix had 60 Vbeta and 13 Jbeta primers. Assay used: immunoSEQ multiplex PCR; TCRdb lists only in-frame clones, some missing. The sample consists of some 140,000 clones, 60% to 80% of them appearing once. From germline, CDR1 is WSHSY and CDR2 SAAADI. Deletions cut 5 bases from V and 3 bases from J, with 14 bases between. The CDR3 sequence is 15 residues long. Material for sequencing was PBMCs. The source of this sequence is a man aged 50-59 years in good health and CMV-seropositive. The chain carries TRBV10-2 and TRBJ2-1; D is uncertain. CDR3 coding DNA: TGCGCCAGCAGTCCCGAGCGATCCGGCTACAATGAGCAGTTCTTC. It translates to CASSPERSGYNEQFF.